This passage covers 28 T cell receptor beta chains from one sample sequenced in a study of blood T cell repertoires in COVID-19. Method: immunoSEQ multiplex PCR; TCRdb's copy keeps in-frame clones and lacks some. The table has 200,000 to 250,000 clones, 82% seen once. Sample: peripheral blood. All receptors come from a woman aged 80 or over with COVID-19, enrolled during active disease.

DNA for the CDR3: TGTGCCAGCAGCTTGGAGAGAAACTACGAGCAGTACTTC. It is translated as CASSLERNYEQYF. The chain carries TRBV5-4 and TRBJ2-7; no definite D call. Germline values: CDR1 SGHNT, CDR2 YYREEE (reference sequence). The CDR3 is made up of 13 amino acids. V was trimmed by 0 bases and J by 3 bases, leaving 7 bases between them.

The chain uses TRBV7-8 and TRBJ1-4, with 8 positions matching TRBD1. The CDR3 contains 13 residues. Per the germline V gene, CDR1 is SGHVS and CDR2 is FQNEAQ. V dropped 9 bases and J dropped 6; count of bases not matched to a gene: 6. The CDR3 DNA reads TGTGCCAGTTGCGACAGGGGATATGAAAAACTGTTTTTT. Translating it yields CASCDRGYEKLFF. The full variable domain, with the rest looked up from reference TRBV7-8 and TRBJ1-4, is GAGVSQSPRYKVAKRGQDVALRCDPISGHVSLFWYQQALGQGPEFLTYFQNEAQLDKSGLPSDRFFAERPEGSVSTLKIQRTQQEDSAVYLCASCDRGYEKLFFGSGTQLSVL.

DNA for the CDR3: TGTGCCAGCAGCCAAGACGCGGTTGTGGAGCGGACTTACTCCTACGAGCAGTACTTC. It is translated as CASSQDAVVERTYSYEQYF. The rearrangement uses TRBV4-2 and TRBJ2-7; D is perhaps TRBD2 (5 bases). CDR3 length: 19 amino acids. Germline V gives CDR1 LGHNA, CDR2 YNFKEQ. V lost 0 bases and J 0 bases, leaving 21 bases between the germline ends.

The gene calls are TRBV6-5 and TRBJ2-2; weak D call: TRBD1 (5 bases). Trimming took off 6 bases at V and 2 bases at J, with 10 bases between the two ends. This CDR3 contains 14 residues. In germline, CDR1 is MNHEY, CDR2 SVGAGI. The CDR3, as DNA: TGTGCCAGCAGATCCCAGGGAAACACCGGGGAGCTGTTTTTT. Amino acids: CASRSQGNTGELFF.

This clone was seen a single time. The chain uses TRBV20-1 and TRBJ2-7; 7 bases align to TRBD2. The germline V gene has CDR1 DFQATT and CDR2 SNEGSKA (reference sequence). The CDR3 length is 13 residues. J was trimmed by 2 bases and V by 3 bases; bases with no gene match: 4. The CDR3, as DNA: TGCAGTGCTAGTCAGCGGGAACCCTACGAGCAGTACTTC. It is translated as CSASQREPYEQYF.

V and J are TRBV27 and TRBJ1-5, with 10 positions matching TRBD1. The CDR3 spans 15 residues. The V and J ends lost 5 bases and 1 base, in that order; junction bases with no gene match: 2. The V gene's germline CDR1 is MNHEY and CDR2 SMNVEV (reference sequence). CDR3 sequence: CASSRTGGSNQPQHF. The CDR3 DNA follows: TGTGCCAGCAGTCGGACAGGGGGAAGCAATCAGCCCCAGCATTTT.

This chain uses TRBV18 with TRBJ1-3, with D possibly TRBD1 on 5 matching bases. V was shortened by 3 bases and J by 0 bases, with 12 bases between the two germline ends. The germline V gene has CDR1 KGHSH and CDR2 LQKENI. The CDR3 is 16 amino acids. In nucleotides, the CDR3 is TGTGCCAGCTCACCCCTAGGGGCCTCCTCTGGAAACACCATATATTTT. As protein: CASSPLGASSGNTIYF.

V and J are TRBV6-6 and TRBJ1-3; possibly TRBD1 for D (6 bases). Looked up from germline, CDR1 is MNHNY and CDR2 is SVGAGI (reference sequence). V dropped 2 bases and J dropped 0 bases, with 11 bases sitting between them. This CDR3 has 16 residues. CDR3 amino acids: CASSYLGQSSGNTIYF. The CDR3 bases are TGTGCCAGCAGTTACCTAGGACAGAGCTCTGGAAACACCATATATTTT.

The genes are TRBV19 and TRBJ1-3; D is ambiguous. This CDR3 has 15 residues. V was clipped by 10 bases and J by 1 base, with 17 bases between them. Germline CDR1 and CDR2: LNHDA and SQIVND (reference sequence). The chain's CDR3 is CATSRAAGSGNTIYF. The CDR3 nucleotides read TGTGCCACCTCGAGGGCAGCTGGGTCTGGAAACACCATATATTTT.

CDR3 bases: TGTGCCAGCAGCTTAGGCGGGGGCTTTGACACTGAAGCTTTCTTT. It specifies CASSLGGGFDTEAFF. The chain couples TRBV7-9 to TRBJ1-1, with a weak D call TRBD1 (6 bases). Germline lookup yields CDR1 SEHNR and CDR2 FQNEAQ (reference sequence). This CDR3 contains 15 residues. The V gene lost 1 base and the J gene lost 3 bases, with 12 bases spanning the gap.

The chain's CDR3 is CASRLRAGETQYF. The CDR3 DNA reads TGCGCCAGCAGATTGCGGGCGGGAGAGACCCAGTACTTC. The chain links TRBV4-1 to TRBJ2-5; possibly TRBD2 for D (5 bases). The CDR3 extends over 13 amino acids. V lost 6 bases and J lost 4, with 12 bases in between. The germline gives CDR1 MGHRA, CDR2 YSYEKL.

The V gene is TRBV19, the J gene TRBJ2-3; weak D call: TRBD2 (5 bases). The germline V and J ends were trimmed by 3 bases and 6 bases, with 7 bases remaining between them. Germline-derived CDR1 and CDR2 are LNHDA and SQIVND (reference sequence). The CDR3 totals 12 residues. CDR3 in DNA: TGTGCCAGTAGTATCACGGGGGATACGCAGTATTTT. Its protein is CASSITGDTQYF.

This clone has a handful of counts. The V call is TRBV7-9, the J call TRBJ1-1, with 9 bases lining up with TRBD1. Looked up from germline, CDR1 is SEHNR and CDR2 is FQNEAQ (reference sequence). CDR3 length: 14 residues. Unmatched junction bases numbered 6, after V lost 6 bases and J lost 4 bases. CDR3 sequence (DNA): TGTGCCAGCAGTCGGAAGGACAGGGGCACTGAAGCTTTCTTT. Protein: CASSRKDRGTEAFF.

The V call is TRBV28, the J call TRBJ1-2; D may be TRBD1 (5 bases). V was cut by 6 bases and J by 4 bases, with 9 bases left in between. The germline CDR1 and CDR2 sequences are MDHEN and SYDVKM. This CDR3 has 12 amino acids. CDR3 nucleotide sequence: TGTGCCAGCAGGCCAGGGATCTATGGCTACACCTTC. It codes for CASRPGIYGYTF.

The rearrangement joins TRBV7-2 to TRBJ2-5; D possibly corresponds to TRBD2 (6 bases). The CDR3 runs to 13 residues. V lost 6 bases and J 4 bases, leaving 12 bases between the germline ends. Germline CDR1 is SGHTA and CDR2 is FQGNSA. The CDR3 loop is CASRMVGGETQYF. The CDR3 DNA reads TGTGCCAGCAGGATGGTGGGGGGAGAGACCCAGTACTTC.

V is TRBV28 and J is TRBJ2-1; TRBD2 agrees at 8 bases. With V trimmed by 5 bases and J by 0 bases, 3 bases remained unmatched. This CDR3 is built from 15 residues. Germline V gene lookup returns CDR1 MDHEN and CDR2 SYDVKM. CDR3 region: CASSVTSGSYNEQFF. For the CDR3, the DNA is TGTGCCAGCAGTGTAACTAGCGGCTCCTACAATGAGCAGTTCTTC.

The chain couples TRBV7-2 to TRBJ1-5, with D perhaps TRBD1 (5 bases). The V end was cut by 5 bases, the J end by 2 bases, with 16 bases between. This CDR3 is 16 amino acids long. Looked up from germline, CDR1 is SGHTA and CDR2 is FQGNSA. The CDR3 sequence: CASSPHQGLRNQPQHF. In DNA form, the CDR3 reads TGTGCCAGCAGCCCTCATCAGGGTCTGCGCAATCAGCCCCAGCATTTT.

On this clone itself: A much bigger clone sits one base away, suggesting this may be a read error. The chain couples TRBV7-2 to TRBJ2-7; D call uncertain. CDR3 length: 12 residues. V lost 4 bases, J lost 0 bases, and 4 bases lay in between. From germline, CDR1 is SGHTA and CDR2 FQGNSA. The CDR3 loop is CASSWSSYEQYF. CDR3 nucleotides: TGTGCCAGCAGCTGGAGCTCCTACGAGCAGTACTTC.

The chain joins TRBV28 to TRBJ1-6, with D hard to call. Trimming cost V 2 bases and J 10 bases, with 9 bases left between them. In germline, CDR1 is MDHEN, CDR2 SYDVKM. The CDR3 loop spans 13 amino acids. The CDR3 DNA is TGTGCCAGCAGTTTACGAGTGATCTCACCCCTCCACTTT. This gives the protein CASSLRVISPLHF. The variable domain in full, completed from reference TRBV28 and TRBJ1-6, reads DVKVTQSSRYLVKRTGEKVFLECVQDMDHENMFWYRQDPGLGLRLIYFSYDVKMKEKGDIPEGYSVSREKKERFSLILESASTNQTSMYLCASSLRVISPLHFGNGTRLTVT.

This chain uses TRBV19 with TRBJ1-2; 7 nucleotides match TRBD1. Unmatched junction bases numbered 17, after V lost 5 bases and J lost 2 bases. This CDR3 contains 18 residues. Germline assignment: CDR1 LNHDA and CDR2 SQIVND (reference sequence). CDR3 sequence reads: CASSPIGPGQVLNYGYTF. CDR3 coding DNA: TGTGCCAGTAGTCCCATTGGTCCCGGACAGGTTCTAAACTATGGCTACACCTTC.

This clone was seen just once. The V gene is TRBV12-3 or TRBV12-4, the J gene TRBJ1-5; D not resolved. V gave up 6 bases and J gave up 0 bases, with 6 bases separating them. The CDR3 spans 13 residues. The CDR3, as DNA: TGTGCCAGCAGCTATAGTAGCAATCAGCCCCAGCATTTT. Its translation is CASSYSSNQPQHF.

The chain uses TRBV5-8 and TRBJ2-1; 9 positions agree with TRBD1. Germline V gives CDR1 SGHTS, CDR2 YDEGEE. The junction had 5 bases not matched to a gene; V was cut back by 0 bases and J by 10 bases. The length of the CDR3 is 14 residues. CDR3 nucleotides: TGTGCCAGCAGCTTGGGGACAGGGGACGGGGAGCAGTTCTTC. Protein: CASSLGTGDGEQFF.

The rearrangement uses TRBV19 and TRBJ1-3; tentatively, D is TRBD1 (5 bases). CDR1 LNHDA and CDR2 SQIVND come from the germline V gene (reference sequence). The CDR3 runs 15 residues. V dropped 5 bases and J dropped 1 base, with 12 bases sitting between them. CDR3: CASSSTDSSGNTIYF. In DNA form, the CDR3 reads TGTGCCAGTAGTTCGACCGACAGTTCTGGAAACACCATATATTTT. The full variable domain, completed using reference TRBV19 and TRBJ1-3, is DGGITQSPKYLFRKEGQNVTLSCEQNLNHDAMYWYRQDPGQGLRLIYYSQIVNDFQKGDIAEGYSVSREKKESFPLTVTSAQKNPTAFYLCASSSTDSSGNTIYFGEGSWLTVV.

The chain joins TRBV2 to TRBJ2-6; the D gene is possibly TRBD2 (7 bases). This CDR3 spans 16 amino acids. Trimming pared 6 bases from V and 4 bases from J, leaving 16 bases between. The germline V gene encodes CDR1 SNHLY and CDR2 FYNNEI. CDR3 in DNA: TGTGCCAGCAGGCCGGTGGGGGGGCGAGGGGCCAACGTCCTGACTTTC. Translating it yields CASRPVGGRGANVLTF.

The chain has TRBV6-5 and TRBJ1-1; 11 positions agree with TRBD1. Trimming took 7 bases from V and 4 from J; bases not matched to a gene: 8. CDR3 length: 15 residues. CDR1 MNHEY and CDR2 SVGAGI come from the germline V gene. CDR3 bases: TGTGCCAGCATCCGGGACAGGGGGTTGAGCACTGAAGCTTTCTTT. This codes for CASIRDRGLSTEAFF.

As concerns this clone: At one of its ends the junction is not consistent with the germline gene, which may arise from a read error. The rearrangement uses TRBV2 and TRBJ1-4; D remains unclear. CDR3 length: 14 amino acids. CDR1 SNHLY and CDR2 FYNNEI come from the germline V gene. CDR3 sequence reads: CASREPGKGEKLFF. As DNA, the CDR3 is TGTGCGAGCAGAGAGCCGGGGAAGGGCGAAAAACTGTTTTTT.

This rearrangement joins TRBV6-2 or TRBV6-3 to TRBJ2-5; D is possibly TRBD1 (5 bases). This CDR3 spans 15 amino acids. Between the trimmed V and J ends, which lost 2 bases and 2 bases, there was a span of 12 bases. The V gene's germline CDR1 is MNHEY and CDR2 SVGEGT. CDR3 bases: TGTGCCAGCAGTTACCCAAAGACAGCGCAAGAGACCCAGTACTTC. This gives the protein CASSYPKTAQETQYF.

The chain's CDR3 is CASGRQNTEAFF. The CDR3 region has the DNA TGTGCCTCAGGGCGGCAAAACACTGAAGCTTTCTTT. The rearrangement joins TRBV19 to TRBJ1-1; D might be TRBD1 (5 bases). V lost 11 bases to trimming and J lost 2 bases, with 12 bases between them. This CDR3 region has 12 residues. The germline gives CDR1 LNHDA, CDR2 SQIVND (reference sequence).